A selection of T cell receptor beta chains follows, all from one sample in a study of cytomegalovirus exposure and HLA in healthy donors. The protocol was immunoSEQ multiplex PCR, while the TCRdb copy is restricted to in-frame clones and leaves out a portion. The sample shows fewer than 120,000 clones, over 65% of them seen only once. The specimen sequenced was PBMCs. These receptors were collected from a man aged 25-45 years in good health and CMV-seropositive. Each CDR3 is given with its conserved first and last residue. The order of the fields is J gene, D gene, clone size, V gene, CDR3 DNA, CDR3 protein. D genes are given only for firm matches. Clone size is given for some rows only: seen once, a few or many times, or a class if the clone is expanded.

>TRBJ1-4|TRBD1|.|TRBV28
TGTGCCACCCAACAGGGGGTCGAGGAAAAACTGTTTTTT
CATQQGVEEKLFF
>TRBJ2-3|TRBD2|.|TRBV4-2
TGTGCCAGCAGCCAAGCGGGGGGGCCCACAGATACGCAGTATTTT
CASSQAGGPTDTQYF
>TRBJ1-2|TRBD1|once|TRBV7-3
TGTGCCAGCAGGCCAAGCCCGGGACAGCTTACCTTC
CASRPSPGQLTF
>TRBJ2-2|.|.|TRBV29-1
TGCAGCGCCACCCGGCAGGAGAACACCGGGGAGCTGTTTTTT
CSATRQENTGELFF
>TRBJ2-5|.|.|TRBV15
TGTGCCACCAGCGCACGATCGACTTTGCAAGAGACCCAGTACTTC
CATSARSTLQETQYF
>TRBJ1-6|TRBD1|.|TRBV7-3
TGTGCCAGCAGCTTAATGGGACAGGGTAATTCACCCCTCCACTTT
CASSLMGQGNSPLHF
>TRBJ2-7|.|.|TRBV4-1
TGCGCCAGCAGCCAAGGCTCAGATATCTACGAGCAGTACTTC
CASSQGSDIYEQYF
>TRBJ2-1|.|.|TRBV6-6
TGTGCCACCAGTTGGCGGGATACCCTATACAATGAGCAGTTCTTC
CATSWRDTLYNEQFF
>TRBJ1-5|.|once|TRBV5-1
TGCGCCAGCAGCTTGGAGTGGGGGCAGGGGCAGCCCCAGCATTTT
CASSLEWGQGQPQHF
>TRBJ2-1|TRBD2|few|TRBV6-5
TGTGCCAGCAGTCCTAGCGGGGGGGAGGGCAATGAGCAGTTCTTC
CASSPSGGEGNEQFF
>TRBJ1-5|TRBD1|.|TRBV5-1
TGCGCCAGCAGCTTGGAGGGACAGTTCAATCAGCCCCAGCATTTT
CASSLEGQFNQPQHF
>TRBJ2-3|TRBD2|.|TRBV28
TGTGCCACCGATAATAGCGGGGAGGCCTCAGATACGCAGTATTTT
CATDNSGEASDTQYF
>TRBJ2-4|.|.|TRBV28
TGTGCCAGCAGTCTAACCAGGGTTGTCAAAAACATTCAGTACTTC
CASSLTRVVKNIQYF
>TRBJ1-1|TRBD1|.|TRBV6-6
TGTGCCAGCAGTCGGGACAGGAGGAACACTGAAGCTTTCTTT
CASSRDRRNTEAFF
>TRBJ2-7|.|few|TRBV2
TGTGCCAGCAGTGAAAACAGCCACTACGAGCAGTACTTC
CASSENSHYEQYF
>TRBJ2-7|TRBD2|.|TRBV2
TGTGCCAGCAGACTTAGCGGGGCGTTATACGAGCAGTACTTC
CASRLSGALYEQYF
>TRBJ2-5|TRBD2|.|TRBV19
TGTGCCAGTAGTATAGGGCGGGGGGGCGAGGAGACCCAGTACTTC
CASSIGRGGEETQYF
>TRBJ2-7|TRBD2|.|TRBV30
TGTGCCTGGACCCGGGGGGTGGGCTACGAGCAGTACTTC
CAWTRGVGYEQYF
>TRBJ2-3|.|.|TRBV6-5
TGTGCCAGCAGTTACCCGGGACATCGAACGCAGTATTTT
CASSYPGHRTQYF
>TRBJ2-6|TRBD1|.|TRBV7-2
TGTGCCAGCAGCGTGACAGGGGTTAGCTCTGGGGCCAACGTCCTGACTTTC
CASSVTGVSSGANVLTF
>TRBJ1-6|TRBD1|.|TRBV7-8
TGTGCCAGCAGCCCGGGGACAGGGCAAGTCCGTAATTCACCCCTCCACTTT
CASSPGTGQVRNSPLHF
>TRBJ1-1|.|.|TRBV5-1
TGCGCCAGCAGCTTGGGGCAGCGTGAAAACACTGAAGCTTTCTTT
CASSLGQRENTEAFF
>TRBJ2-3|.|.|TRBV2
TGTGCCAGCAGTGTGTACAGTCGGGGAGCGGATACGCAGTATTTT
CASSVYSRGADTQYF
>TRBJ1-2|TRBD1|.|TRBV5-6
TGTGCCAGCAGCTTGGAGGGGACAGGGGGCCTGGCGGGCTACACCTTC
CASSLEGTGGLAGYTF
>TRBJ1-5|TRBD1|.|TRBV23-1
TGCGCCAGCACTCAGGGGGCCAGGAGCAATCAGCCCCAGCATTTT
CASTQGARSNQPQHF
>TRBJ2-3|.|.|TRBV9
TGTGCCAGCAGCGGCCGGACTTCATGGGATACGCAGTATTTT
CASSGRTSWDTQYF
>TRBJ2-5|.|.|TRBV9
TGTGCCAGCAGCGTTGGCGGGGGCCACCAAGAGACCCAGTACTTC
CASSVGGGHQETQYF
>TRBJ2-1|TRBD2|few|TRBV6-5
TGTGCCAGCAGTCGTACTAGCGGGGGGGTCGATGAGCAGTTCTTC
CASSRTSGGVDEQFF
>TRBJ2-7|TRBD1|.|TRBV7-2
TGTGCCAGCAGCTTAGGGACAGGGGCTAGGGAGCAGTACTTC
CASSLGTGAREQYF
>TRBJ2-1|.|.|TRBV7-2
TGTGCCAGCAGCTTCGTCCCGAGCTCCTACAATGAGCAGTTCTTC
CASSFVPSSYNEQFF
>TRBJ1-5|.|.|TRBV7-2
TGTGCCAGCAGCTTAGAGGGGGGGTATAGCAATCAGCCCCAGCATTTT
CASSLEGGYSNQPQHF
>TRBJ1-5|.|.|TRBV27
TGTGCCAGCAGTTGGTCAGGGAATGGCAATCAGCCCCAGCACTTT
CASSWSGNGNQPQHF
>TRBJ1-2|TRBD1|.|TRBV29-1
TGCAGCGTTGAAGGACAGGGGATGGGCGGCTACACCTTC
CSVEGQGMGGYTF
>TRBJ2-7|TRBD2|.|TRBV30
TGTGCCTGGAATGGGAGGGGATTTCCCTACGAGCAGTACTTC
CAWNGRGFPYEQYF
>TRBJ2-5|.|.|TRBV28
TGTGCCAGCAGTTTGAAACTTGTCCAAGAGACCCAGTACTTC
CASSLKLVQETQYF
>TRBJ2-7|.|.|TRBV9
TGTGCCAGCAGCAAAGAGGGGGGGGTAGCCTACGAGCAGTACTTC
CASSKEGGVAYEQYF
>TRBJ2-7|TRBD2|few|TRBV13
TGTGCCAGCAGCCGAGTCGGGGGGGGGAGCTCCTACGAGCAGTACTTC
CASSRVGGGSSYEQYF
>TRBJ1-4|.|.|TRBV4-3
TGCGCCAGCAGCCGGAGATCTAGGCTTGCAACTAATGAAAAACTGTTTTTT
CASSRRSRLATNEKLFF
>TRBJ1-1|.|.|TRBV5-5
TGTGCCAGCAGCTTGGACATGAACACTGAAGCTTTCTTT
CASSLDMNTEAFF
>TRBJ2-1|.|.|TRBV9
TGTGCCAGCAGCGTAGGGGGGGATCACTACAATGAGCAGTTCTTC
CASSVGGDHYNEQFF
>TRBJ2-7|.|.|TRBV10-1
TGCGCCAGCAGTGAAGGGCAGGGGATCTCCTACGAGCAGTACTTC
CASSEGQGISYEQYF
>TRBJ2-6|.|.|TRBV5-4
TGTGCCAGCAGCTTGGGTTCGGGGGAGGCTGGGGCCAACGTCCTGACTTTC
CASSLGSGEAGANVLTF
>TRBJ2-1|.|.|TRBV7-7
TGTGCCAGCAGCTTAGACGGGATTTACAATGAGCAGTTCTTC
CASSLDGIYNEQFF
>TRBJ1-4|.|once|TRBV4-3
TGCGCCAGCAGCCAAGATTTAATGGGGGCGGCCATGGAGGTTGCAACTAATGAAAAACTGTTTTTT
CASSQDLMGAAMEVATNEKLFF
>TRBJ2-5|.|.|TRBV5-4
TGTGCCAGCAGTTCCCCGGGGGTTTTGGGCGAGACCCAGTACTTC
CASSSPGVLGETQYF
>TRBJ2-1|.|.|TRBV6-6
TGTGCCAGCAGGTGGACTGTAGAGCAGTTCTTC
CASRWTVEQFF
>TRBJ2-6|.|.|TRBV27
TGTGCCAGCAGTTCCGCGTCCGGTCCTGGGGCCAACGTCCTGACTTTC
CASSSASGPGANVLTF
>TRBJ1-5|TRBD1|.|TRBV7-8
TGTGCCAGCAGCCCACAACGGACAGGGCCATATAGCAATCAGCCCCAGCATTTT
CASSPQRTGPYSNQPQHF
>TRBJ2-1|TRBD2|.|TRBV4-3
TGCGCCAGCAGCCAAGATGTTGGTAGCGGGGGGAATGAGCAGTTCTTC
CASSQDVGSGGNEQFF
>TRBJ1-2|.|.|TRBV28
TGTGCCAGCAGCTTCCCGGCGGGCTATGGCTACACCTTC
CASSFPAGYGYTF
>TRBJ1-2|.|.|TRBV27
TGTGCCAGCAGTTTGTCCGGTCACCAAGGCTACACCTTC
CASSLSGHQGYTF